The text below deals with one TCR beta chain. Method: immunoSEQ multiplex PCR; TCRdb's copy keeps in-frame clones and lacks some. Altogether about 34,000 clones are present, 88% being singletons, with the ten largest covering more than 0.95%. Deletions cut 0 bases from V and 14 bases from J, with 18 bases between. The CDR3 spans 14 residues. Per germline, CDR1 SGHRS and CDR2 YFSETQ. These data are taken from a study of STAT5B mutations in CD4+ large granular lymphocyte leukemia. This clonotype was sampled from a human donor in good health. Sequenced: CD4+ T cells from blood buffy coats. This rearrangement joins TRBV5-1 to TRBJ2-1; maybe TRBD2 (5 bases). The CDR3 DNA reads TGCGCCAGCAGCTTGGGGGCCTTACGGGAAGAAGAGTTCTTC. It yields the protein CASSLGALREEEFF.